This T cell receptor (beta chain) was identified during a study of T cell repertoires in cytomegalovirus infection. Study summary: Public TCR beta signatures provided an indication of both CMV infection and a matching HLA type.

TCRdb used MiXCR to reprocess the reads, holding one entry per CDR3 protein. The sample records fewer than 550,000 distinct CDR3 sequences, around 27% being singletons. The study's findings and limits: Public TCR beta family frequency separated CMV-and-HLA carriers, including in an independent cohort.

To note about this clonotype: Its matching antigen is unknown.

The source of this sequence is a human donor in good health (CMV status not recorded). Some clones in this sample may be carry-over from other donors' samples. Sequences were obtained from PBMCs.

CDR3 region: CASSSERVVQFF. The CDR3 nucleotides read TGTGCCAGCAGCTCAGAGAGGGTTGTCCAGTTCTTC. The V gene is TRBV7-9, the J gene TRBJ2-1, with D maybe TRBD2 (5 bases). This CDR3 has 12 amino acids. The germline V and J ends were trimmed by 4 bases and 13 bases, with 14 bases remaining between them. Germline V gives CDR1 SEHNR, CDR2 FQNEAQ (reference sequence).